This T cell receptor beta chain was obtained from a study of sequential checkpoint blockade in melanoma. This clone came up once. Treatment: randomized to nivolumab then ipilimumab (arm A) or the reverse (arm B). The assay was immunoSEQ multiplex PCR, and TCRdb's table has in-frame clones only and misses some. The sample holds around 41,000 clones, roughly 88% seen once. Unmatched junction bases numbered 1, after V lost 5 bases and J lost 3 bases. Germline V gene data show CDR1 as PRHDT and CDR2 as FYEKMQ (reference sequence). The CDR3 consists of 13 residues. Sample: CD8+ T cells sorted from blood (inferred from file names), taken from a patient given nivolumab and ipilimumab in sequence. The chain joins TRBV13 to TRBJ2-1, with 7 bases lining up with TRBD1. This TCR was recovered from a human donor with melanoma. In DNA, the CDR3 is TGTGCCAGCAGCCAGGGGGACTACAATGAGCAGTTCTTC. It specifies CASSQGDYNEQFF.